This TCR beta chain was identified during a study of blood T cell repertoires in COVID-19 (dated by TCRdb to between 2020 and 2021). Context from the whole study: Collaborator samples came from the United States, Italy and Spain and covered acute and convalescent phases of COVID-19. A freely available public database, intended as a resource for researchers studying the immune response to SARS-CoV-2, is where the repertoires were released. Where HLA class I and class II types were available, the types were taken from metadata supplied by the sample provider, not from assay-based typing. The material from the prospective study consisted of cDNA or gDNA derived from T cells, B-cell-depleted T cells, or PBMCs. The dataset comprised deeply sampled blood TCRbeta repertoires from subjects exposed to, actively infected with, or recovered from COVID-19. Nearly every sample came with metadata listing a de-identified subject ID, COVID-19 status, age in years and sex. The samples were drawn from two sources: the first 160 participants of the ongoing ImmuneRACE study, and some 1,300 subjects contributed by 6 global collaborators.

The cysteine opens and the phenylalanine closes a CDR3 of 14 amino acids. Only the CDR3 portion is preserved as DNA: 42 bases, with reading frame beginning at the first base. V sheds 5 bases and J sheds 1 base, leaving 11 bases between their ends. CDR1 and CDR2 were assigned from the germline V gene as SNHLY and FYNNEI. Each collaborating institution followed its own protocols to collect whole blood in K2EDTA tubes. For TCRbeta analysis, collaborator samples were shipped as frozen whole blood, as isolated PBMCs, or as DNA extracted from either sample type. The full study reports these points: The quantity of clinical and demographic metadata differed by source and by participant and was supplied without curation.

The immunoSEQ Assay, a bias-controlled multiplex PCR, was used to amplify TCRbeta CDR3 regions from genomic DNA. The original pipeline was this. The number of nucleated cells in each sample was estimated from the amplification of reference gene primers within the assay. To quantify the absolute abundance of each unique TCRbeta CDR3 rearrangement, sequence reads were collapsed and filtered. For each sample, productive Simpson clonality was calculated as the square root of Simpson's diversity index over productive rearrangements. This immuneACCESS table, as held by TCRdb, lists in-frame sequences with V and J called but not all clones. Of the missing ones, under half trace to an unresolved V gene in checked studies; the others have no known cause. V, J and clone size were drawn from that table, and D and trimming were deduced from the DNA. The sample profile shows 190,000 or so clones; around 87% of them were found once. 2.5% to 3% of the sample is taken by the ten largest.

As to this clone: The clone's antigen remains unknown. Base qualities were left out, and no much larger clone turns up one base away.

The clonotype comes from a man aged 40-49 years with active or convalescent COVID-19. Sequenced input: peripheral blood. Here the chain combines TRBV2 and TRBJ1-1; TRBD1 is perhaps the D gene, given 6 matching bases. The CDR3 in this case is CASSQTGGNTEAFF. The sequenced DNA: TGTGCCAGCAGTCAGACAGGAGGGAACACTGAAGCTTTCTTT. The full variable domain, with segments outside the CDR3 supplied by the reference TRBV2 and TRBJ1-1 proteins, appears as EPEVTQTPSHQVTQMGQEVILRCVPISNHLYFYWYRQILGQKVEFLVSFYNNEISEKSEIFDDQFSVERPDGSNFTLKIRSTKLEDSAMYFCASSQTGGNTEAFFGQGTRLTVV.